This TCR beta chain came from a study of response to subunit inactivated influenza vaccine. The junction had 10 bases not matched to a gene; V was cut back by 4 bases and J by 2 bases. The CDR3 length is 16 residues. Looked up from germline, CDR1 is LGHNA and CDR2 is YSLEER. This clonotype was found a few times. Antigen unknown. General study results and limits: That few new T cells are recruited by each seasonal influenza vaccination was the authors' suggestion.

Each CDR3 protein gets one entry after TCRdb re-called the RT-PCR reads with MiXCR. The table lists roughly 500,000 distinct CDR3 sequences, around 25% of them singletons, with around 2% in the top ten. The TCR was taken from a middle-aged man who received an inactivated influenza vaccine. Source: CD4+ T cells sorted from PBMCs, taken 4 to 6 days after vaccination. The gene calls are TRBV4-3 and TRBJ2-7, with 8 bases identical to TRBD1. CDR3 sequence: CASSPLPGQVTYEQYF. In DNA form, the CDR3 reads TGCGCCAGCAGCCCCCTACCGGGACAGGTGACCTACGAGCAGTACTTC.